These 2 T cell receptor beta chains originate from one sample sequenced in a study of T cells in women clearing cervical HPV infection. This table comes from immunoSEQ multiplex PCR, and its TCRdb copy is limited to in-frame clones, with some not included. This table holds 22,000 or so clones. Source material: blood buffy coat. Source of these receptors: a woman between 18 and 70 years old with a cervical HPV16 infection that either progressed to CIN3+ or cleared (not recorded which).

As for this clone: The CDR3 end falls 3 residues outside the read, so it is completed with the germline J gene. The J gene is TRBJ2-7, the V gene TRBV12-3 or TRBV12-4; possibly TRBD1 for D (5 bases). The CDR3 extends over 13 amino acids. V was clipped by 2 bases and J by 3 bases, with 8 bases between them. CDR3 in amino acids: CASSLSDSYEQYF. Incomplete CDR3 DNA: TGTGCCAGCAGTTTATCCGACAGCTACGAG.

In the case of this clone: Read coverage stops 3 residues before the CDR3 terminus; the germline J gene supplies the remainder. The rearrangement joins TRBV30 to TRBJ2-4; D unresolved. V was trimmed by 2 bases and J by 1 base, leaving 12 bases between them. Germline CDR1 and CDR2: GTSNPN and SVGIG (reference sequence). The CDR3 is 15 amino acids. The CDR3 is CAWSLRVAAKNIQYF. Partial CDR3 DNA: TGTGCCTGGAGTTTAAGGGTGGCGGCCAAAAACATT.